Shown below are 3 T cell receptor beta chains from a single sample sequenced in a study of cytomegalovirus exposure and HLA in healthy donors. In the PCR, 60 Vbeta and 13 Jbeta primers were used. Data came from immunoSEQ multiplex PCR; TCRdb stores just in-frame clones and leaves some out. The sample consists of approximately 110,000 clones, over 60% of them appearing once. Material: PBMCs. Receptors were obtained from a human donor in good health.

The chain is built from TRBV18 and TRBJ2-7; D remains ambiguous. Trimming took off 0 bases at V and 3 bases at J, with 6 bases between the two ends. The CDR3 is 13 residues long. Germline CDR1 KGHSH, CDR2 LQKENI. CDR3 residues: CASSPPSGYEQYF. The DNA of the CDR3 is TGTGCCAGCTCACCACCATCAGGCTACGAGCAGTACTTC.

V gene TRBV7-2 combines with J gene TRBJ2-3; 12 bases align to TRBD2. V lost 2 bases to trimming and J lost 0 bases; unmatched junction nucleotides: 3. This CDR3 comprises 17 residues. Germline V gene sequence: CDR1 SGHTA, CDR2 FQGNSA. CDR3 loop: CASSLRGTSGSTDTQYF. CDR3 DNA: TGTGCCAGCAGCTTAAGAGGGACTAGCGGGAGCACAGATACGCAGTATTTT.

This clone was observed a few times. V usage is TRBV28 and J usage is TRBJ1-5; 8 positions agree with TRBD1. V lost 5 bases, J lost 4 bases, and 10 bases stayed unmatched. The V gene's germline CDR1 is MDHEN and CDR2 SYDVKM. The CDR3 is 16 residues long. CDR3 sequence: CASSETGGVKNQPQHF. The CDR3 DNA sequence: TGTGCCAGCAGTGAAACAGGGGGGGTTAAGAATCAGCCCCAGCATTTT.